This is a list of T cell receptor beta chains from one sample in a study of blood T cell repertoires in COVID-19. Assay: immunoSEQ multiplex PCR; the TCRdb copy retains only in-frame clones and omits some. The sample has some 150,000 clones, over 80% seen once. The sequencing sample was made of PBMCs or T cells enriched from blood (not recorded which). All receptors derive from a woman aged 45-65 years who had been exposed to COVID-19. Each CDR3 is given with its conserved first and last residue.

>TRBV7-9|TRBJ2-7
CASSSGGSSYEQYF
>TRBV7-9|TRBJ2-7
CASSSRPGLLTYEQYF
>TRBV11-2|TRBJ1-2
CASSPTGANYGYTF
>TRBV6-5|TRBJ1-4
CATGSFGATNEKLFF
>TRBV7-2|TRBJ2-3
CASSPRQGGSTDTQYF
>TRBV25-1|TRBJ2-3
CASSLLGAGTSTDTQYF
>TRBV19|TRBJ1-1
CASSIGSSMNTEAFF
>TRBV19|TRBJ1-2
CASGRSSGEGYGYTF
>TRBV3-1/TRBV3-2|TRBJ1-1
CASSQETGEAFF
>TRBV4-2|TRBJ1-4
CASSSRGTGTNEKLFF
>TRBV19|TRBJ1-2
CASSIGFAGQGYGYTF
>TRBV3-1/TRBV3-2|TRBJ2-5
CASSQRLVMETQYF
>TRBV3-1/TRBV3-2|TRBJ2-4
CASTPGGNIQYF
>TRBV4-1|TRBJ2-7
CASSPKAGGYEQYF
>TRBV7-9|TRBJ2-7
CASSLGTGAYEQYF
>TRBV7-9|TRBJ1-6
CASSTHDRGGLGSPLHF
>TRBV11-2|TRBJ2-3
CASSLGGSGTDTQYF
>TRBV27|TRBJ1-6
CASRLMGYSPLHF
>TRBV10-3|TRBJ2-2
CAISELGGDTGELFF
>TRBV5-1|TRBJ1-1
CASSSDRPTNTEAFF
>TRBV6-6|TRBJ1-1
CASSIDGKRGAFF
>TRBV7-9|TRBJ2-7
CASSLTGTGGEQYF